The entry below gives a single T cell receptor (beta chain) sequence along with its context. This sample is drawn from a study of cytomegalovirus exposure and HLA in healthy donors. PCR employed 60 Vbeta and 13 Jbeta primers. The table came from immunoSEQ multiplex PCR; TCRdb's copy has only in-frame clones and leaves some out. This table has about 150,000 clones, over 60% appearing once. Trimming shortened V by 7 bases and J by 5 bases, and 18 bases separated the two germline ends. CDR1 is SGHAT and CDR2 is FQNNGV in the germline V gene. The CDR3 covers 15 residues. The TCR originated in a male donor in good health and CMV-seronegative. The sample taken for sequencing was PBMCs. This rearrangement joins TRBV11-2 to TRBJ2-1, with D perhaps matching TRBD2 (5 bases). This CDR3 is CASTIMISANNEQFF. In nucleotides, the CDR3 is TGTGCCAGCACCATTATGATTAGCGCGAACAATGAGCAGTTCTTC.